The rows below give T cell receptor beta chains drawn from one sample of a study of identical twins. TCRdb re-called the 5' RACE reads with MiXCR, one entry per CDR3 protein. The sample has roughly 540,000 distinct CDR3 sequences, under 25% seen once. These data were also reused for a study on T cells expressing NK-cell markers.

The sequenced sample was CD4+ T cells sorted from blood. The receptors were gathered from a woman between 18 and 29 years old in good health. CDR3s include the opening cysteine and the closing phenylalanine or tryptophan. D genes are given only for firm matches. Size tells how often a clone was seen (once, few, many) or the class of an expanded clone, and some rows leave it out.

j_call: TRBJ1-3
d_call: TRBD1
clone_size: NA
v_call: TRBV7-6
cdr3_nt: TGTGCCAGCAGCTTAGGGGACAGGGGAAACACCATATATTTT
cdr3_aa: CASSLGDRGNTIYF

j_call: TRBJ2-1
d_call: TRBD2
clone_size: NA
v_call: TRBV20-1
cdr3_nt: TGCAGTGCTGGGACTAGCGTCCCCTCCTACAATGAGCAGTTCTTC
cdr3_aa: CSAGTSVPSYNEQFF

j_call: TRBJ2-5
d_call: TRBD2
clone_size: NA
v_call: TRBV4-2
cdr3_nt: TGTGCCAGCAGCCAACAAGCGGGGAATCAAGAGACCCAGTACTTC
cdr3_aa: CASSQQAGNQETQYF

j_call: TRBJ2-2
d_call: NA
clone_size: few
v_call: TRBV5-1
cdr3_nt: TGCGCCAGCAGCACGACAGGGAACACCGGGGAGCTGTTTTTT
cdr3_aa: CASSTTGNTGELFF

j_call: TRBJ1-1
d_call: NA
clone_size: NA
v_call: TRBV6-2/TRBV6-3
cdr3_nt: TGTGCCAGCACTACAAGGTTGGGGGGCACTGAAGCTTTCTTT
cdr3_aa: CASTTRLGGTEAFF

j_call: TRBJ2-1
d_call: NA
clone_size: few
v_call: TRBV6-1
cdr3_nt: TGTGCCAGCACCACCGGCTCTAATGGCAATGAGCAGTTCTTC
cdr3_aa: CASTTGSNGNEQFF

j_call: TRBJ2-3
d_call: NA
clone_size: NA
v_call: TRBV20-1
cdr3_nt: TGCAGTGGCTCGGCCCGGCTCCAATCTAGCACAGATACGCAGTATTTT
cdr3_aa: CSGSARLQSSTDTQYF

j_call: TRBJ1-5
d_call: TRBD1
clone_size: few
v_call: TRBV6-2/TRBV6-3
cdr3_nt: TGTGCCAGCAGTCTCCCGGACAGGGGGCAGCAGCCCCAGCATTTT
cdr3_aa: CASSLPDRGQQPQHF

j_call: TRBJ2-7
d_call: NA
clone_size: NA
v_call: TRBV3-1
cdr3_nt: TGTGCCAGCAGCCAAGCCCCGACTAGATCCTACGAGCAGTACTTC
cdr3_aa: CASSQAPTRSYEQYF

j_call: TRBJ2-2
d_call: NA
clone_size: NA
v_call: TRBV10-1
cdr3_nt: TGCGCCAGCGCCCGGGGAATTGGCACCGGGGAGCTGTTTTTT
cdr3_aa: CASARGIGTGELFF

j_call: TRBJ2-7
d_call: NA
clone_size: few
v_call: TRBV20-1
cdr3_nt: TGCAGTGCTAGAGTCGGCCCACCGGGGGCCGAGCAGTACTTC
cdr3_aa: CSARVGPPGAEQYF

j_call: TRBJ2-2
d_call: NA
clone_size: many
v_call: TRBV20-1
cdr3_nt: TGCAGTGCTAGGGTCGGGTGGCGGAACACCGGGGAGCTGTTTTTT
cdr3_aa: CSARVGWRNTGELFF

j_call: TRBJ2-5
d_call: NA
clone_size: few
v_call: TRBV6-5
cdr3_nt: TGTGCCAGCAGTTACGACGGTCAGGGAGGAGAGACCCAGTACTTC
cdr3_aa: CASSYDGQGGETQYF

j_call: TRBJ2-3
d_call: TRBD1
clone_size: NA
v_call: TRBV7-9
cdr3_nt: TGTGCCAGCAGCTACCGACAGGGAGCTAACACAGATACGCAGTATTTT
cdr3_aa: CASSYRQGANTDTQYF

j_call: TRBJ1-1
d_call: NA
clone_size: few
v_call: TRBV7-9
cdr3_nt: TGTGCCAGCAGCCAATGGGGCCACACTGAAGCTTTCTTT
cdr3_aa: CASSQWGHTEAFF

j_call: TRBJ2-7
d_call: NA
clone_size: NA
v_call: TRBV12-3/TRBV12-4
cdr3_nt: TGTGCCAGCAGTTTAAGGGCCAGCGGGTACTACGAGCAGTACTTC
cdr3_aa: CASSLRASGYYEQYF

j_call: TRBJ2-7
d_call: NA
clone_size: NA
v_call: TRBV4-1
cdr3_nt: TGCGCCAGCAGCGAATACGGGGGGCCGGGGCAGTACTTC
cdr3_aa: CASSEYGGPGQYF

j_call: TRBJ2-3
d_call: NA
clone_size: few
v_call: TRBV24-1
cdr3_nt: TGTGCCACCAGTGGAGGGAGAGCAGATACGCAGTATTTT
cdr3_aa: CATSGGRADTQYF

j_call: TRBJ2-1
d_call: TRBD2
clone_size: NA
v_call: TRBV6-2/TRBV6-3
cdr3_nt: TGTGCCAGCAGTCGATCTCCGGGACTAGCCCGCAATGAGCAGTTCTTC
cdr3_aa: CASSRSPGLARNEQFF

j_call: TRBJ1-2
d_call: NA
clone_size: NA
v_call: TRBV29-1
cdr3_nt: TGCAGCGGGGGGGAGACCTATGGCTACACCTTC
cdr3_aa: CSGGETYGYTF

j_call: TRBJ2-7
d_call: TRBD2
clone_size: NA
v_call: TRBV6-1
cdr3_nt: TGTGCCAGCAACCTAGCGGGAGAAAGATCCGAGCAGTACTTC
cdr3_aa: CASNLAGERSEQYF

j_call: TRBJ1-5
d_call: TRBD1
clone_size: few
v_call: TRBV20-1
cdr3_nt: TGCAGTGCCCGACAGGGGATACAGCCCCAGCATTTT
cdr3_aa: CSARQGIQPQHF

j_call: TRBJ2-7
d_call: TRBD1
clone_size: NA
v_call: TRBV10-3
cdr3_nt: TGTGCCATCAGTGTATCTGCGTTGAACAGGGGAACCTGCGAGCAGTACTTC
cdr3_aa: CAISVSALNRGTCEQYF

j_call: TRBJ1-2
d_call: TRBD1
clone_size: many
v_call: TRBV5-1
cdr3_nt: TGCGCCAGCAGCTTGGATCCAGGGGGCGCGCGTGGCTACACCTTC
cdr3_aa: CASSLDPGGARGYTF

j_call: TRBJ2-3
d_call: NA
clone_size: few
v_call: TRBV20-1
cdr3_nt: TGCAGTGCTAGAGGGAGCGGGTACACAGATACGCAGTATTTT
cdr3_aa: CSARGSGYTDTQYF

j_call: TRBJ2-5
d_call: TRBD1
clone_size: NA
v_call: TRBV5-1
cdr3_nt: TGCGCCAGCGCCACCATCAGTACAGGGGTCGGGGAGACCCAGTACTTC
cdr3_aa: CASATISTGVGETQYF

j_call: TRBJ2-2
d_call: TRBD1
clone_size: NA
v_call: TRBV12-3/TRBV12-4
cdr3_nt: TGTGCCAGCAGTTTATTAGGGGGCGTCACCGGGGAGCTGTTTTTT
cdr3_aa: CASSLLGGVTGELFF

j_call: TRBJ2-5
d_call: NA
clone_size: NA
v_call: TRBV5-1
cdr3_nt: TGCGCCAGCAGCTTGGCCTGGGGCCAAGAGACCCAGTACTTC
cdr3_aa: CASSLAWGQETQYF

j_call: TRBJ2-7
d_call: NA
clone_size: NA
v_call: TRBV20-1
cdr3_nt: TGCAGTGCGCACCCGCGGGCGGCGCATGGGGAGCAGTACTTC
cdr3_aa: CSAHPRAAHGEQYF

j_call: TRBJ2-7
d_call: NA
clone_size: NA
v_call: TRBV5-1
cdr3_nt: TGCGCCAGCAGTATAACTTTTGGAAGAGGCTACGAGCAGTACTTC
cdr3_aa: CASSITFGRGYEQYF

j_call: TRBJ1-2
d_call: NA
clone_size: many
v_call: TRBV12-3/TRBV12-4
cdr3_nt: TGTGCCAGCAGTTCTCAGGGAGGCGGTGGCTACACCTTC
cdr3_aa: CASSSQGGGGYTF

j_call: TRBJ1-5
d_call: NA
clone_size: NA
v_call: TRBV4-2
cdr3_nt: TGTGCCAGCAGCCAAGATGGAACAGGAAAACAGCCCCAGCATTTT
cdr3_aa: CASSQDGTGKQPQHF

j_call: TRBJ2-4
d_call: TRBD2
clone_size: few
v_call: TRBV20-1
cdr3_nt: TGCAGTGCTAGAACCTCCCGGACGGGAGGAGCCAAAAACATTCAGTACTTC
cdr3_aa: CSARTSRTGGAKNIQYF

j_call: TRBJ1-5
d_call: TRBD1
clone_size: few
v_call: TRBV29-1
cdr3_nt: TGCAGCGTCGGACAGGGCGAACAGCCCCAGCATTTT
cdr3_aa: CSVGQGEQPQHF

j_call: TRBJ2-5
d_call: NA
clone_size: many
v_call: TRBV5-1
cdr3_nt: TGCGCCAGCAGCTTGGTCAGCGCGAGCTACGAGGAGGAGACCCAGTACTTC
cdr3_aa: CASSLVSASYEEETQYF

j_call: TRBJ2-1
d_call: TRBD2
clone_size: few
v_call: TRBV27
cdr3_nt: TGTGCCAGCAACCCCGGGAGGCCCAATGAGCAGTTCTTC
cdr3_aa: CASNPGRPNEQFF

j_call: TRBJ1-5
d_call: NA
clone_size: few
v_call: TRBV7-8
cdr3_nt: TGTGCCAGCAGCTCTCAGGGTGCTAGCGGCCCCCAGCATTTT
cdr3_aa: CASSSQGASGPQHF

j_call: TRBJ1-3
d_call: NA
clone_size: NA
v_call: TRBV5-1
cdr3_nt: TGCGCCAGCAGCTTGCTACCATCCTACATGAGCTCTGGAAACACCATATATTTT
cdr3_aa: CASSLLPSYMSSGNTIYF

j_call: TRBJ2-1
d_call: TRBD2
clone_size: NA
v_call: TRBV20-1
cdr3_nt: TGCAGTGCTAGGCGCCTAGCGGACCACAATGAGCAGTTCTTC
cdr3_aa: CSARRLADHNEQFF

j_call: TRBJ1-5
d_call: TRBD1
clone_size: few
v_call: TRBV6-1
cdr3_nt: TGTGCCAGCAGTCTGACAGGGAAGGATCAGCCCCAGCATTTT
cdr3_aa: CASSLTGKDQPQHF

j_call: TRBJ1-6
d_call: NA
clone_size: NA
v_call: TRBV9
cdr3_nt: TGTGCCGGCAGCGTAGATTGGGGGGATAATTCACCCCTCCACTTT
cdr3_aa: CAGSVDWGDNSPLHF

j_call: TRBJ2-5
d_call: NA
clone_size: NA
v_call: TRBV7-7
cdr3_nt: TGTGCCATCGTGGGGATGGGGACCCAGTACTTC
cdr3_aa: CAIVGMGTQYF

j_call: TRBJ2-2
d_call: NA
clone_size: few
v_call: TRBV5-1
cdr3_nt: TGCGCCAGCAGCTTGGGACAGGCCAAGACCGGGGAGCTGTTTTTT
cdr3_aa: CASSLGQAKTGELFF

j_call: TRBJ2-1
d_call: NA
clone_size: NA
v_call: TRBV4-1
cdr3_nt: TGCGCCAGCAGCCATCTAGCGACCAATGAGCAGTTCTTC
cdr3_aa: CASSHLATNEQFF

j_call: TRBJ2-3
d_call: NA
clone_size: many
v_call: TRBV12-3/TRBV12-4
cdr3_nt: TGTGCCAGCAGTTCTCGACCCTCTAGCACAGATACGCAGTATTTT
cdr3_aa: CASSSRPSSTDTQYF

j_call: TRBJ2-3
d_call: TRBD2
clone_size: few
v_call: TRBV7-9
cdr3_nt: TGTGCCTCCAAGGCGGGAGGGCCGACGGGGGATACGCAGTATTTT
cdr3_aa: CASKAGGPTGDTQYF

j_call: TRBJ2-5
d_call: NA
clone_size: few
v_call: TRBV11-1
cdr3_nt: TGTGCCAGCAGCCGACTCCGGAGGTGGGGGGCCGCCGAAGAGACCCAGTACTTC
cdr3_aa: CASSRLRRWGAAEETQYF

j_call: TRBJ2-7
d_call: NA
clone_size: NA
v_call: TRBV20-1
cdr3_nt: TGCAGTGCTCCCCGGCTTAACCAACTAGGCACGAACTACGAGCAGTACTTC
cdr3_aa: CSAPRLNQLGTNYEQYF

j_call: TRBJ2-2
d_call: NA
clone_size: many
v_call: TRBV29-1
cdr3_nt: TGCAGCGTTGGGTCCCCTTATAGTGGGGAGCTGTTTTTT
cdr3_aa: CSVGSPYSGELFF

j_call: TRBJ2-7
d_call: TRBD2
clone_size: few
v_call: TRBV4-3
cdr3_nt: TGCGCCAGCAGCCAATCTAGCGGCCATTCCTCCTACGAGCAGTACTTC
cdr3_aa: CASSQSSGHSSYEQYF

j_call: TRBJ2-7
d_call: NA
clone_size: NA
v_call: TRBV20-1
cdr3_nt: TGCAGTGCTAGATTCAGCTCTTCCTACGAGCAGTACTTC
cdr3_aa: CSARFSSSYEQYF

j_call: TRBJ2-5
d_call: TRBD2
clone_size: few
v_call: TRBV7-7
cdr3_nt: TGTGCTAGCAGCTTAGGCCCTAGCGGGGGCCAAGAGACCCAGTACTTC
cdr3_aa: CASSLGPSGGQETQYF

j_call: TRBJ2-4
d_call: NA
clone_size: NA
v_call: TRBV12-2
cdr3_nt: TGTGCAAGTCGCTCACTGGGACTAGCGGACTACTTAGCCAAAAACATTCAGTACTTC
cdr3_aa: CASRSLGLADYLAKNIQYF

j_call: TRBJ1-2
d_call: TRBD1
clone_size: NA
v_call: TRBV7-2
cdr3_nt: TGTGCCAGCAGCTTAGCGGGGACAGGGGTCCATGGCTACACCTTC
cdr3_aa: CASSLAGTGVHGYTF

j_call: TRBJ2-7
d_call: NA
clone_size: few
v_call: TRBV6-2/TRBV6-3
cdr3_nt: TGTGCCAGCAATTCCTTCTACGAGCAGTACTTC
cdr3_aa: CASNSFYEQYF

j_call: TRBJ1-6
d_call: TRBD1
clone_size: NA
v_call: TRBV7-9
cdr3_nt: TGTGCCAGCAGCTTACAGGGGGGTCATAATTCACCCCTCCACTTT
cdr3_aa: CASSLQGGHNSPLHF

j_call: TRBJ2-1
d_call: NA
clone_size: NA
v_call: TRBV29-1
cdr3_nt: TGCAGCGTTGACGAAACGGGGGTTCTCCACAATGAGCAGTTCTTC
cdr3_aa: CSVDETGVLHNEQFF

j_call: TRBJ2-5
d_call: NA
clone_size: NA
v_call: TRBV7-8
cdr3_nt: TGTGCCAGCAGCTCGGGGACGGGAGCGGTGACCCAGTACTTC
cdr3_aa: CASSSGTGAVTQYF

j_call: TRBJ2-1
d_call: TRBD2
clone_size: many
v_call: TRBV20-1
cdr3_nt: TGCAGTGCTAGACCGACTAGCGGGAGACCCGATGAGCAGTTCTTC
cdr3_aa: CSARPTSGRPDEQFF